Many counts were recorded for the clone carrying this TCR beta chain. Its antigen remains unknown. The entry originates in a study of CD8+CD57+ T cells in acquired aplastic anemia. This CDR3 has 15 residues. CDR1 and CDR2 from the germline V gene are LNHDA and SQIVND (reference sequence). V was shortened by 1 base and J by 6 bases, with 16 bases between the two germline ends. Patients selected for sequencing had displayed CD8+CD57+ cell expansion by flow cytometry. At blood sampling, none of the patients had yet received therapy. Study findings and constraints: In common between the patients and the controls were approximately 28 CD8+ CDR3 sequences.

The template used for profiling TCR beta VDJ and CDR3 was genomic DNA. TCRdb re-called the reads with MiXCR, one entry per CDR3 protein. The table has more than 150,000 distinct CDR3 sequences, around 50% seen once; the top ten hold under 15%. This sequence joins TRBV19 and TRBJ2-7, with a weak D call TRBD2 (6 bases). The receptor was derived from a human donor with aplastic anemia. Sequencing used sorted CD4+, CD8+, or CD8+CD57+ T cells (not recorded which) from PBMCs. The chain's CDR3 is CASSIGTGGRGEQYF. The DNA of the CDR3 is TGTGCCAGTAGTATAGGAACTGGGGGGAGAGGCGAGCAGTACTTC.